This entry lists 8 T cell receptor beta chains sequenced from one sample in a study of blood T cell repertoires in COVID-19. Sequencing was performed with immunoSEQ multiplex PCR; in TCRdb, only in-frame clones are kept and a portion is missing. This sample has hundreds of thousands of clones, with 75% to 90% found just once. Sample: PBMCs or T cells enriched from blood (not recorded which). Receptors were obtained from a woman aged 40 to 50 who had recovered from COVID-19.

The genes are TRBV4-1 and TRBJ2-7; TRBD1 aligns across 9 bases. Losses at the gene ends were 0 bases for V and 1 base for J; bases not matched to a gene: 7. This CDR3 has 17 residues. CDR1 and CDR2 from the germline V gene are MGHRA and YSYEKL. The CDR3 bases are TGCGCCAGCAGCCAAGATCGGGGACAGGGACCATCCTACGAGCAGTACTTC. This sequence encodes CASSQDRGQGPSYEQYF.

The genes are TRBV19 and TRBJ2-1; 12 bases fit TRBD2. The junction had 6 bases not matched to a gene; V was cut back by 4 bases and J by 8 bases. Germline V CDR1 and CDR2: LNHDA, SQIVND (reference sequence). The CDR3 is 15 amino acids. The CDR3 protein is CASSTSSGGAYEQFF. As DNA, the CDR3 is TGTGCCAGTAGTACCTCTAGCGGGGGGGCCTATGAGCAGTTCTTC. The full variable domain, its missing parts supplied by reference TRBV19 and TRBJ2-1, is DGGITQSPKYLFRKEGQNVTLSCEQNLNHDAMYWYRQDPGQGLRLIYYSQIVNDFQKGDIAEGYSVSREKKESFPLTVTSAQKNPTAFYLCASSTSSGGAYEQFFGPGTRLTVL.

V and J are TRBV2 and TRBJ1-2; a weak D match, TRBD1 (5 bases). Germline V gene lookup returns CDR1 SNHLY and CDR2 FYNNEI. The ends were cut back, 8 bases at V and 4 bases at J, with 11 bases in the middle. The CDR3 has 12 amino acids. The CDR3 is CASRGWGYGYTF. CDR3 nucleotide sequence: TGTGCCAGCCGGGGGTGGGGCTATGGCTACACCTTC.

The genes are TRBV2 and TRBJ2-7; 8 bases agree with TRBD1. The V and J ends lost 6 bases and 3 bases, in that order; junction bases with no gene match: 7. CDR3 length: 14 residues. Germline loops: CDR1 SNHLY, CDR2 FYNNEI. CDR3 in DNA: TGTGCCAGCAGGAGAACGACAGGGGTCTACGAGCAGTACTTC. Amino acid sequence: CASRRTTGVYEQYF.

The chain uses TRBV5-1 and TRBJ2-3, with D uncertain. Trimming removed 4 bases from V and 4 bases from J, with 4 bases in between. CDR3 length equals 11 residues. Germline CDR1 and CDR2: SGHRS and YFSETQ. CDR3 sequence reads: CASSLSDTQYF. The CDR3 DNA sequence: TGCGCCAGCAGCCTATCAGATACGCAGTATTTT.

The chain carries TRBV7-6 and TRBJ2-7; 9 bases align to TRBD2. This CDR3 has 16 residues. Germline loops: CDR1 SGHVS, CDR2 FNYEAQ. V shed 2 bases, J shed 6 bases, and the junction held 11 bases outside the gene matches. In nucleotides, the CDR3 is TGTGCCAGCAGCTTAAAAATAGCTAGCGGGACTTCCGAGCAGTACTTC. As protein: CASSLKIASGTSEQYF. Full variable domain (outside the CDR3, taken from reference TRBV7-6 and TRBJ2-7): GAGVSQSPRYKVTKRGQDVALRCDPISGHVSLYWYRQALGQGPEFLTYFNYEAQQDKSGLPNDRFSAERPEGSISTLTIQRTEQRDSAMYRCASSLKIASGTSEQYFGPGTRLTVT.

This chain links TRBV6-5 with TRBJ2-3, with D tentatively TRBD2 (5 bases). Germline V lookup: CDR1 MNHEY, CDR2 SVGAGI. This CDR3 spans 15 amino acids. V dropped 4 bases and J dropped 3 bases, with 14 bases sitting between them. DNA of the CDR3: TGTGCCAGCAGTTCTTATGGGGAGCTGACAGATACGCAGTATTTT. This translates into CASSSYGELTDTQYF.

This clone was seen only a few times. V and J are TRBV27 and TRBJ2-1; D unresolved. CDR3 size: 11 residues. Germline V gene data show CDR1 as MNHEY and CDR2 as SMNVEV (reference sequence). V shed 3 bases and J shed 10 bases, with 7 bases lying between them. CDR3 region: CASSFSGEQFF. CDR3 nucleotide sequence: TGTGCCAGCAGTTTTTCCGGGGAGCAGTTCTTC.